The clone carrying this T cell receptor (beta chain) was seen only once. Its antigen is still unknown. The source of the sample is a study of T cell clones after liver transplantation. Study context: Post-transplant blood was tracked for graft-donor-reactive T cell clones identified in a pre-transplant mixed lymphocyte reaction. Third-party-reactive TCRbeta sequences from pre-transplant mixed lymphocyte reactions served as antigen-independent comparators. Study outcomes and limitations: These preliminary findings come from unstandardized post-transplant sampling times.

After removal of 6 bases from V and 7 bases from J, the junction contained 8 bases not matched to a gene. Germline CDR1 and CDR2: MNHNY and SVGAGI (reference sequence). This CDR3 is built from 15 residues. The assay was immunoSEQ multiplex PCR, and TCRdb's table has in-frame clones only and misses some. Counted here are approximately 70,000 clones, under 90% occurring once; the ten biggest clones make up under 2.5%. This sample comprised CD4+ T cells from blood, obtained 48 months after liver transplant. The chain uses TRBV6-6 and TRBJ2-3, with TRBD2 identical over 12 bases. The source is a human patient who received a liver transplant. A share of the T cells may be of graft donor origin. The CDR3, as DNA: TGTGCCAGCAGATCTAGCGGGGGGGCCAGGAATACGCAGTATTTT. It specifies CASRSSGGARNTQYF.